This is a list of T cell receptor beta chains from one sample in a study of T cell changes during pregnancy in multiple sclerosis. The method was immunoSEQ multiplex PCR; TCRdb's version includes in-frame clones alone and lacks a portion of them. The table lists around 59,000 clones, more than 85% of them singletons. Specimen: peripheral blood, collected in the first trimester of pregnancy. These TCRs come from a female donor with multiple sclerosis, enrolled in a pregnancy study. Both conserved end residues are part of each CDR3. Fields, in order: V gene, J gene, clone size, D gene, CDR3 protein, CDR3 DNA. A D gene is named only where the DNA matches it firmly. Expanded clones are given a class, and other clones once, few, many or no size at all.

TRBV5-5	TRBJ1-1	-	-	CASSLDRNTEAFF	TGTGCCAGCAGCTTGGACAGGAACACTGAAGCTTTCTTT
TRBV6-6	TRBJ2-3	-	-	CASSPPGLTNTDTQYF	TGTGCCAGCAGTCCCCCGGGACTGACGAACACAGATACGCAGTATTTT
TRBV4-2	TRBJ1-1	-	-	CASSHPDLTAGTEAFF	TGTGCCAGCAGCCATCCGGACCTAACTGCGGGCACTGAAGCTTTCTTT
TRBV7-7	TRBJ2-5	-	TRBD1	CASSPDRVGETQYF	TGTGCTAGCAGCCCAGACAGGGTCGGGGAGACCCAGTACTTC
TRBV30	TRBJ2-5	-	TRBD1	CAWRGQGVQTQYF	TGTGCCTGGAGGGGACAGGGAGTACAGACCCAGTACTTC
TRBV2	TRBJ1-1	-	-	CASSEIQGTEAFF	TGTGCCAGCAGTGAGATCCAGGGCACTGAAGCTTTCTTT
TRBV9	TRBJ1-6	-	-	CASSKGGGNSPLHF	TGTGCCAGCAGCAAAGGGGGGGGAAATTCACCCCTCCACTTT
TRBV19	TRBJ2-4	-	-	CASSTPGGQYLAKNIQYF	TGTGCCAGTAGTACCCCCGGAGGACAGTACCTAGCCAAAAACATTCAGTACTTC
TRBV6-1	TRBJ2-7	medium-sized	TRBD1	CASSEGDRSYEQYF	TGTGCCAGCAGTGAGGGGGACAGGTCCTACGAGCAGTACTTC
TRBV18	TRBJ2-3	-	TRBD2	CASSSLAGARTDTQYF	TGTGCCAGCTCATCGCTAGCGGGGGCCCGCACAGATACGCAGTATTTT